A single count supports the clone carrying this T cell receptor beta chain. Germline trimming cut 4 bases from V and 5 bases from J; bases unmatched to any gene: 9. The CDR3 is made up of 16 amino acids. Sequencing of TCR beta drew on CD8+ and CD4+ T cells from blood. Patients with Susac syndrome met diagnostic criteria defined recently for definite or probable disease. RNA, at 0.5 to 1 ug, was reverse transcribed with random hexamers. Multiplex immunoSEQ PCR targeted 54 Vbeta and 13 Jbeta TCR beta segments. MiXCR, applied by TCRdb to the immunoSEQ multiplex PCR reads, yields one record per CDR3 protein. The table includes about 190,000 distinct CDR3 sequences, 95% detected once. The data derive from a study of CD8 T cells in Susac syndrome.

The sequence was obtained from a human donor with Susac syndrome. The sample was CD8+ T cells from PBMCs. The J gene is TRBJ1-5, the V gene TRBV12-3 or TRBV12-4, with 9 bases matching TRBD1. CDR3 sequence (DNA): TGTGCCAGCAGTTCAAGGGACAGGGAATTTGATCAGCCCCAGCATTTT. It encodes CASSSRDREFDQPQHF.